This T cell receptor (beta chain) was recorded in a study of cytomegalovirus exposure and HLA in healthy donors. PCR used 60 Vbeta primers and 13 Jbeta primers. Sequenced by immunoSEQ multiplex PCR; TCRdb stores in-frame clones only, minus some. The sample lists 150,000 to 200,000 clones, roughly 78% seen once, with less than 8.5% in the top ten. Points from the study as a whole: More clonal expansion characterized HLA-associated TCR beta chains than equally common others in a later analysis. There were a few CMV-associated chains whose specificity for CMV antigens was confirmed in vitro. Presence/absence analyses rested on an assumption that sequencing depth was roughly uniform across donors.

About this clone: The antigen is undetermined.

Germline V gives CDR1 SGHTA, CDR2 FQGNSA. The V gene lost 4 bases and the J gene lost 1 base, with 14 bases spanning the gap. CDR3 length: 15 residues. This receptor was identified in a man between 35 and 55 years old in good health and CMV-seropositive. The chain is built from TRBV7-2 and TRBJ2-7, with TRBD2 as a possible D gene (5 bases). The source material was PBMCs. The CDR3 nucleotides read TGTGCCAGCAGCTCCGTCACCGGGATTTCCTACGAGCAGTACTTC. Amino acid sequence: CASSSVTGISYEQYF.